This TCR beta chain was profiled in a study of T cells in Graves' hyperthyroidism and ophthalmopathy (dated by TCRdb to 2018 to 2020). Some background on the complete study: Peripheral blood samples were taken at initial diagnosis, before any treatment was given. The paper reports TCR Vbeta CDR3 sequencing of approximately 140 peripheral blood samples: approximately 41 ophthalmopathy, fewer than 85 hyperthyroidism and around 17 progressor patients. Once sampling was done, hyperthyroidism patients were given methimazole at a starting dose of 30 mg daily, whereas ophthalmopathy patients were given high-dose intravenous methylprednisolone. Thyroid tissue and blood T-cell repertoires from six Graves' hyperthyroidism patients were also compared in the study. Prospective prediction of ophthalmopathy was tested in an independent validation cohort consisting of 18 hyperthyroidism patients and around 17 patients who later progressed to ophthalmopathy. A discovery cohort of around 100 patients, about 40 with Graves' ophthalmopathy and about 58 with stable Graves' hyperthyroidism, was used to find distinguishing TCR V-J signatures. For training and testing, the 100 or so patients in the discovery cohort were randomly divided in a 7:3 ratio.

Ophthalmopathy patients had moderately to severely active disease, Clinical Activity Score of at least 3, NOSPECS grade of at least 4, and duration under 3 months. The study excluded patients with uncontrolled infections, other autoimmune diseases, pregnancy or lactation. Clinical symptoms, serum thyroxine and TRAb, thyroid ultrasound, and orbital computed tomography formed the basis for the diagnoses. PBMCs were separated from 8 to 10 ml of fresh peripheral blood using Ficoll-Paque density gradient centrifugation. Total RNA was extracted with Trizol reagent, and quality was checked on an Agilent 2100 Bioanalyzer. TCR beta CDR3 regions were amplified from RNA transcripts. For the first round of RT-PCR on the TCR CDR3, the HTBI primer set was used together with the Qiagen OneStep RT-PCR kit. Libraries were constructed in a second round of multiplex PCR, after which size selection and purification were carried out. Sequencing of the libraries was done on an Illumina HiSeq2000 using paired-end 100 bp reads. On the authors' methods: Raw data were processed with SOAPnuke, discarding reads with adapters, uncalled bases, mean Phred below 15, or no exact constant-primer or identifier match. High-quality paired reads were merged with COPE v1.2.5, and unique nucleotide sequences were defined as clonotypes. MiTCR v1.1 was used to align clonotypes to the IMGT TRBV, TRBD and TRBJ reference segments. The analysis was restricted to V-J combinations with a frequency above 0.0001, which together covered just over 98% of the repertoires. A TCS score was defined as the ratio of F50 (clonal expansion) to E x V (chaos), with BLOSUM62-based TCRdist applied between CDR3 peptides within each V-J. Welch's t-statistics and random forest reduced just over 500 V-J features to 10 to 15, which were used in a naive Bayes classifier (R e1071). Using fastp trimming at Q25 and MiXCR clonotype assembly, TCRdb reanalyzed the public sequencing data and kept in-frame beta chains. Here each entry gathers all rows of one CDR3 protein and keeps the most common genes and DNA. The V and J calls here are based on TCRdb, not the publication. Here the sample has about 520,000 distinct CDR3 sequences; roughly 24% occur a single time. The ten largest clones add up to 10% to 12% of the sample.

This clonotype was picked up many times. What this receptor recognizes is not known. Base quality data are lacking; no much larger clone is found one base away. The cysteine opens and the phenylalanine closes a CDR3 of 15 amino acids. Only the CDR3 part of the read is kept: 45 bases, read in frame from the first base. Germline trimming amounts to 4 bases on V and 2 bases on J, with 10 as the count of junction bases outside the gene matches. Via the germline V gene (reference sequence), CDR1 is DFQATT and CDR2 SNEGSKA. The research as a whole found: Blood samples also contained most of the expanded thyroid clonotypes (frequency above 0.001), which suggests that blood repertoires may reflect thyroid immune responses. A model built on a 13 V-J signature distinguished ophthalmopathy from stable hyperthyroidism, reaching roughly 88% sensitivity and about 81% specificity in cross-validation and 80%/75% in testing. No statistical method was used to set the sample size in advance, and investigators knew the group allocation. In validation, the model predicted progression to ophthalmopathy a median of 6.5 months before onset, with about 70% sensitivity and 72.22% specificity.

This sequence was found in a woman aged 25 to 39 with Graves' ophthalmopathy. Sequences were obtained from blood. Rearrangement joined TRBV20-1 to TRBJ2-7; 8 bases in the middle match TRBD1. The DNA sequence is as follows: TGCAGTGCTAAACCGACAGGGGTCACCCCCTACGAGCAGTACTTC. The encoded protein is CSAKPTGVTPYEQYF.